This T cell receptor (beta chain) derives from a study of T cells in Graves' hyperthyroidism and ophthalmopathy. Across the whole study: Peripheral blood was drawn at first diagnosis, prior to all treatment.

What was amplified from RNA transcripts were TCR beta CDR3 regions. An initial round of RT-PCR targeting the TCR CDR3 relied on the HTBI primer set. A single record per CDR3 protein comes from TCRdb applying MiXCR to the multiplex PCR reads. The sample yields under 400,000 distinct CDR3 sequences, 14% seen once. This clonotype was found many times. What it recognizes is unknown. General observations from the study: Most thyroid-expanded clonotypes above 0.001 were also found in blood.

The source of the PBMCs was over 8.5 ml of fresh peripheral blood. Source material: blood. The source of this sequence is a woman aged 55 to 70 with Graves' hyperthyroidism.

The CDR3 sequence: CASSLREGDEQFF. The CDR3 region has the DNA TGTGCCAGCAGCTTGCGAGAGGGCGATGAGCAGTTCTTC. The V gene is TRBV9, the J gene TRBJ2-1; perhaps TRBD2 as D (5 bases). The CDR3 has 13 residues. Germline values: CDR1 SGDLS, CDR2 YYNGEE. Trimming left V 4 bases short and J 8 bases short, with 13 bases between.